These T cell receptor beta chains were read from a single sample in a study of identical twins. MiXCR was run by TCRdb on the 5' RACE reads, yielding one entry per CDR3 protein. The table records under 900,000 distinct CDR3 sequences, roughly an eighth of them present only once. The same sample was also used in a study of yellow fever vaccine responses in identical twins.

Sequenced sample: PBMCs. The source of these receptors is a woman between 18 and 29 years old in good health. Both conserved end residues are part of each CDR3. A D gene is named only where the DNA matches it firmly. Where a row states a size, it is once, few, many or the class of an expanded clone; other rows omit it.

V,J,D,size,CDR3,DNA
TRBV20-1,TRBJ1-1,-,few,CSARWGRGTEAFF,TGCAGTGCTAGATGGGGCAGGGGCACTGAAGCTTTCTTT
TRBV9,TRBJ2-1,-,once,CASSPRATSYNEQFF,TGTGCCAGCAGCCCGCGGGCGACCTCCTACAATGAGCAGTTCTTC
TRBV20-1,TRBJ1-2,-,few,CSASQAGYTF,TGCAGTGCTAGTCAGGCTGGCTACACCTTC
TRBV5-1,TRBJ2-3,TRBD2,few,CASSSGTSGGPHTDTQYF,TGCGCCAGCAGCAGCGGGACTAGCGGGGGCCCCCACACAGATACGCAGTATTTT
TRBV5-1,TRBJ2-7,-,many,CASSFDRIGFEQYF,TGCGCCAGCAGCTTCGACCGCATCGGGTTCGAGCAGTACTTC
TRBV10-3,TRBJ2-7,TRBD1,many,CAIRGGSYEQYF,TGTGCCATAAGAGGGGGCTCTTACGAGCAGTACTTC
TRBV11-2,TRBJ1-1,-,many,CASSPNVLNTEAFF,TGTGCCAGCAGCCCCAACGTTTTAAACACTGAAGCTTTCTTT
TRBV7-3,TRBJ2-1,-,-,CASSAGPGLNEQFF,TGTGCCAGCAGCGCGGGCCCAGGGCTCAATGAGCAGTTCTTC
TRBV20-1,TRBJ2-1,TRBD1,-,CSATSGTGGNEQFF,TGCAGTGCTACCTCCGGGACAGGGGGTAATGAGCAGTTCTTC
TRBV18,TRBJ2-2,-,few,CASSPPNSGSNTGELFF,TGTGCCAGCTCACCACCGAATAGCGGCTCGAACACCGGGGAGCTGTTTTTT
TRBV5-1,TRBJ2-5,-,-,CASSLEGGSERETQYF,TGCGCCAGCAGCTTGGAGGGCGGCTCCGAGAGAGAGACCCAGTACTTC
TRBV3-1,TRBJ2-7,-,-,CASSRRYSVAAISYEQYF,TGTGCCAGCAGCCGAAGATATTCAGTAGCGGCCATCTCCTACGAGCAGTACTTC
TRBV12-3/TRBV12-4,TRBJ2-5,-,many,CASSLDRKETQYF,TGTGCCAGCAGTCTGGACAGAAAAGAGACCCAGTACTTC
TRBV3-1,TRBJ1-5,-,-,CASSQDLGRNQPQHF,TGTGCCAGCAGCCAAGATCTAGGGCGCAATCAGCCCCAGCATTTT
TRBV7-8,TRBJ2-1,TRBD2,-,CASSLARLAGYNEQFF,TGTGCCAGCAGCTTAGCGAGGCTAGCGGGCTACAATGAGCAGTTCTTC
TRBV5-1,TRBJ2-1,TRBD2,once,CASSIRTSGRVGDEQFF,TGCGCCAGCAGCATCCGGACTAGCGGGAGGGTAGGCGATGAGCAGTTCTTC
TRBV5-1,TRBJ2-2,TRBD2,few,CASSSTPGLAAGELFF,TGCGCCAGCAGCTCAACTCCGGGACTAGCCGCCGGGGAGCTGTTTTTT
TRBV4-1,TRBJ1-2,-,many,CASSNLTRGKDYGYTF,TGCGCCAGCAGTAACCTAACGCGGGGGAAGGACTATGGCTACACCTTC
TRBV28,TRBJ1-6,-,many,CASSFGGRDSPLHF,TGTGCCAGCAGTTTTGGGGGTAGGGATTCACCCCTCCACTTT
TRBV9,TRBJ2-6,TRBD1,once,CASSGKQGAVPFNVLTF,TGTGCCAGCAGCGGAAAACAGGGGGCAGTTCCGTTCAACGTCCTGACTTTC
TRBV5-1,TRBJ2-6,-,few,CASSLRTPGGANVLTF,TGCGCCAGCAGCTTGCGTACCCCGGGAGGGGCCAACGTCCTGACTTTC
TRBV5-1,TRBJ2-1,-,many,CASSRGSYNEQFF,TGCGCCAGCAGCCGGGGCTCCTACAATGAGCAGTTCTTC
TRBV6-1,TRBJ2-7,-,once,CASSERTSFYEQYF,TGTGCCAGCAGTGAGAGGACAAGCTTTTACGAGCAGTACTTC
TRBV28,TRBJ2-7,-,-,CASGQHEQYF,TGTGCCAGCGGCCAGCACGAGCAGTACTTC
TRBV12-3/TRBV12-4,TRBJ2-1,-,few,CASSLAGVLRNEQFF,TGTGCCAGCAGTTTGGCTGGAGTTTTGCGAAATGAGCAGTTCTTC
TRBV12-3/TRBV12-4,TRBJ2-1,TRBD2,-,CASSPWKVAGGYNEQFF,TGTGCCAGCAGCCCATGGAAGGTAGCGGGTGGCTACAATGAGCAGTTCTTC
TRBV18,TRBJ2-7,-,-,CASSPPLASYEQYF,TGTGCCAGCTCACCACCCCTAGCGAGTTACGAGCAGTACTTC
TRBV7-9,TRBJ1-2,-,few,CASRPAASGYGYTF,TGTGCCAGCAGGCCGGCGGCCTCCGGCTATGGCTACACCTTC
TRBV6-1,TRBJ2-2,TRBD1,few,CASSRPGQGNGELFF,TGTGCCAGCAGCAGACCGGGACAGGGAAACGGGGAGCTGTTTTTT
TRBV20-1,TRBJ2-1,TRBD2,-,CSARPRERGGAEQFF,TGCAGTGCTAGGCCGAGGGAGCGGGGGGGCGCTGAGCAGTTCTTC
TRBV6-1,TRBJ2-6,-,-,CASSESHSRANVLTF,TGTGCCAGCAGCGAGTCCCACTCTAGGGCCAACGTCCTGACTTTC
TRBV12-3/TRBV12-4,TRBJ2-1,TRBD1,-,CASSLGTGGANEQFF,TGTGCCAGCAGTTTAGGGACAGGGGGGGCCAATGAGCAGTTCTTC
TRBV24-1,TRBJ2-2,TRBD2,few,CATSDSASGISNTGELFF,TGTGCCACCAGTGATTCGGCTAGCGGGATATCCAACACCGGGGAGCTGTTTTTT
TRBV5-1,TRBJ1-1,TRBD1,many,CASMSGTVNTEAFF,TGCGCCAGCATGTCTGGGACAGTGAACACTGAAGCTTTCTTT
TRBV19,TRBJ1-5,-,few,CASSTSHYLMPQHF,TGTGCCAGTAGTACTTCCCATTATCTCATGCCCCAGCATTTT
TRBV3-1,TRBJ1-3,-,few,CASSLKGLAGNTIYF,TGTGCCAGCAGCCTGAAGGGGTTAGCTGGAAACACCATATATTTT
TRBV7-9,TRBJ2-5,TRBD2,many,CASSVGRLAVKETQYF,TGTGCCAGCAGCGTAGGCAGACTAGCGGTAAAAGAGACCCAGTACTTC
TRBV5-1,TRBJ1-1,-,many,CASSLLQYGTEAFF,TGCGCCAGCAGCTTGTTGCAGTATGGCACTGAAGCTTTCTTT
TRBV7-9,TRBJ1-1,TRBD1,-,CASSVRDSSEAFF,TGTGCCAGCAGCGTCCGGGACAGTAGTGAAGCTTTCTTT
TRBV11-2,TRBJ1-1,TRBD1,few,CASSLVFARFGTGGRGTEAFF,TGTGCCAGCAGCTTAGTTTTCGCTCGGTTTGGGACAGGGGGCAGGGGCACTGAAGCTTTCTTT
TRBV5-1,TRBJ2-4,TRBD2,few,CASSSATSGKGSIQYF,TGCGCCAGCAGCAGCGCTACTAGCGGGAAGGGGAGCATTCAGTACTTC
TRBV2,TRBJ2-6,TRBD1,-,CASSPGTARANVLTF,TGTGCCAGCAGTCCGGGGACAGCACGGGCCAACGTCCTGACTTTC
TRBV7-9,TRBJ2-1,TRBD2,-,CASREREAYNEQFF,TGTGCCAGCAGAGAGCGGGAGGCCTACAATGAGCAGTTCTTC